Following are 14 T cell receptor beta chains from one sample sequenced in a study of cytomegalovirus exposure and HLA in healthy donors. The PCR contained 60 Vbeta and 13 Jbeta primers. The data were produced by immunoSEQ multiplex PCR, yet TCRdb's version contains in-frame clones alone and is incomplete. The sample holds about 140,000 clones; more than 70% are singletons and the top ten take about 3.4%. Specimen: PBMCs. These receptors were taken from a middle-aged man in good health and CMV-seronegative.

The CDR3 reads CASSLATRDQPQHF. The CDR3 nucleotides read TGTGCCAGCAGCTTAGCGACTCGGGATCAGCCCCAGCATTTT. V is TRBV7-2 and J is TRBJ1-5, with unresolved D. Germline V lookup: CDR1 SGHTA, CDR2 FQGNSA. The CDR3 length is 14 residues. V shed 0 bases and J shed 5 bases, with 8 bases lying between them.

Details on this clone: Other nucleotide sequences in the sample specify the same CDR3. This rearrangement joins TRBV5-1 to TRBJ2-5; perhaps TRBD2 as D (5 bases). The V end lost 4 bases, the J end lost 5 bases, and 18 bases lay between the germline ends. The length of the CDR3 is 15 residues. Looked up from germline, CDR1 is SGHRS and CDR2 is YFSETQ. CDR3 protein: CASSLEARPGETQYF. The CDR3 DNA follows: TGCGCCAGCAGCCTGGAGGCAAGGCCAGGCGAGACCCAGTACTTC.

The rearrangement joins TRBV9 to TRBJ2-1; 9 nucleotides agree with TRBD2. Germline V lookup: CDR1 SGDLS, CDR2 YYNGEE. The CDR3 extends over 15 amino acids. V lost 2 bases to trimming and J lost 7 bases; unmatched junction nucleotides: 7. The CDR3 spells CASSVDSGSINEQFF. CDR3 nucleotides: TGTGCCAGCAGCGTGGATAGCGGGAGTATAAATGAGCAGTTCTTC.

The chain has TRBV11-2 and TRBJ2-2; the match to TRBD1 covers 9 bases. The V gene's germline CDR1 is SGHAT and CDR2 FQNNGV. The J segment lost 5 bases and the V segment lost 5 bases, leaving 9 bases of the junction unmatched. The CDR3 loop spans 16 amino acids. CDR3 protein: CASSLTRGQGTGELFF. The CDR3 DNA sequence: TGTGCCAGCAGCCTCACCCGCGGACAGGGGACCGGGGAGCTGTTTTTT. Variable domain in full (rest from reference TRBV11-2 and TRBJ2-2): EAGVAQSPRYKIIEKRQSVAFWCNPISGHATLYWYQQILGQGPKLLIQFQNNGVVDDSQLPKDRFSAERLKGVDSTLKIQPAKLEDSAVYLCASSLTRGQGTGELFFGEGSRLTVL.

This clone was observed a few times. CDR3 residues: CASSLGVAARETQYF. CDR3 DNA sequence: TGTGCCAGCAGCCTCGGGGTTGCGGCAAGGGAGACCCAGTACTTC. The chain is built from TRBV14 and TRBJ2-5, with a tentative D call TRBD2 (5 bases). The length of the CDR3 is 15 residues. Germline CDR1 and CDR2: SGHDN and FVKESK. V was pared by 4 bases and J by 5 bases, with 17 bases between.

Only a few counts were recorded for this clone. The chain recombines TRBV7-3 with TRBJ2-1, with 7 nucleotides matching TRBD1. From germline, CDR1 is SGHTA and CDR2 FQGTGA. The CDR3 spans 15 residues. Trimming removed 5 bases from V and 1 base from J; junction bases left unmatched: 5. The CDR3 spells CASSRTQGSYNEQFF. DNA of the CDR3: TGTGCCAGCAGCCGAACACAGGGGTCCTACAATGAGCAGTTCTTC. Based on the CDR3 plus reference TRBV7-3 and TRBJ2-1, the full variable domain is GAGVSQTPSNKVTEKGKYVELRCDPISGHTALYWYRQSLGQGPEFLIYFQGTGAADDSGLPNDRFFAVRPEGSVSTLKIQRTERGDSAVYLCASSRTQGSYNEQFFGPGTRLTVL.

This clone has a handful of counts. The chain combines TRBV5-1 with TRBJ1-5; maybe TRBD1 (5 bases). CDR3 length: 14 amino acids. V was clipped by 0 bases and J by 7 bases, with 11 bases between them. Germline lookup yields CDR1 SGHRS and CDR2 YFSETQ. CDR3 region: CASSLVGGGQPQHF. CDR3 DNA sequence: TGCGCCAGCAGCTTGGTCGGGGGAGGCCAGCCCCAGCATTTT.

With regard to this clone: The germline gene is not matched at one end of the junction; a read error may be the cause. CDR3 amino acids: CSSSSRRGEQFF. The DNA of the CDR3 is TGTTCCAGCAGCTCCCGTCGGGGTGAGCAGTTCTTC. The genes are TRBV7-9 and TRBJ2-1; the D gene is possibly TRBD2 (5 bases). CDR3 length: 12 residues. The V gene's germline CDR1 is SEHNR and CDR2 FQNEAQ (reference sequence).

The chain carries TRBV5-8 and TRBJ2-7, with D maybe TRBD1 (5 bases). V was clipped by 1 base and J by 1 base, with 9 bases between them. The CDR3 is 14 residues long. The V gene's germline CDR1 is SGHTS and CDR2 YDEGEE. The CDR3 spells CASSLIQVSYEQYF. The CDR3 nucleotides are TGTGCCAGCAGCTTGATACAGGTATCCTACGAGCAGTACTTC.

The chain recombines TRBV11-2 with TRBJ1-1, with unresolved D. Germline V gene data show CDR1 as SGHAT and CDR2 as FQNNGV. The V end lost 3 bases, the J end lost 8 bases, and 16 bases lay between the germline ends. The CDR3 length is 14 residues. The CDR3 sequence: CASSLLVPGLEAFF. The DNA of the CDR3 is TGTGCCAGCAGCTTGTTAGTGCCAGGCCTCGAAGCTTTCTTT.

The V call is TRBV5-1, the J call TRBJ1-1; D unclear. Trimming stripped 1 base from V and 1 base from J, with 5 bases between. This CDR3 comprises 13 residues. Germline CDR1 reads SGHRS; CDR2 reads YFSETQ. The CDR3 protein is CASSLTANTEAFF. In DNA, the CDR3 is TGCGCCAGCAGCTTGACAGCGAACACTGAAGCTTTCTTT.

The DNA of the CDR3 is TGTGCCAGCAGTAATCCGGACATGGGGCTTGAAAAACTGTTTTTT. It translates to CASSNPDMGLEKLFF. The chain recombines TRBV2 with TRBJ1-4, with a possible D match to TRBD1 (5 bases). Germline lookup yields CDR1 SNHLY and CDR2 FYNNEI. The CDR3 spans 15 residues. V lost 5 bases, J lost 7 bases, and 17 bases lay in between.

The table lists this clone with a few counts. The chain recombines TRBV10-3 with TRBJ2-1, with 8 positions matching TRBD2. Germline-derived CDR1 and CDR2 are ENHRY and SYGVKD. This CDR3 region has 18 residues. The junction had 16 bases not matched to a gene; V was cut back by 2 bases and J by 7 bases. CDR3 sequence: CAISEKGSGVTGRNEQFF. CDR3 DNA: TGTGCCATCAGTGAGAAGGGTAGCGGGGTAACAGGACGTAATGAGCAGTTCTTC.

The chain recombines TRBV18 with TRBJ2-5, with D maybe TRBD1 (6 bases). This CDR3 has 16 amino acids. Germline CDR1 and CDR2: KGHSH and LQKENI. The V end lost 0 bases, the J end lost 2 bases, and 13 bases lay between the germline ends. The CDR3 nucleotides read TGTGCCAGCTCACCACCCACCCCAGGACAGCAAGAGACCCAGTACTTC. This codes for CASSPPTPGQQETQYF.